A single sample is the source of the 20 T cell receptor beta chains below, sequenced in a study of shared clonotypes between healthy human individuals. Assay: immunoSEQ multiplex PCR; the TCRdb copy retains only in-frame clones and omits some. This table holds approximately 980,000 clones, about 80% found once. The specimen was memory CD4+ T cells sorted from blood. The subset denotes: CD45RA-negative fraction. These receptors originate from a man between 18 and 29 years old in good health.

The chain couples TRBV6-1 to TRBJ1-1; D is unresolved. CDR3 length equals 12 residues. The germline CDR1 and CDR2 sequences are MNHNS and SASEGT. V lost 7 bases, J lost 0 bases, and 6 bases lay in between. This CDR3 is CASNLVNTEAFF. The DNA for the CDR3 is TGTGCCAGCAATTTAGTGAACACTGAAGCTTTCTTT.

The V call is TRBV25-1, the J call TRBJ1-1; TRBD1 aligns across 11 bases. The germline V gene encodes CDR1 MGHDK and CDR2 SYGVNS. V shed 6 bases, J shed 3 bases, and the junction held 0 bases outside the gene matches. This CDR3 comprises 13 residues. CDR3 DNA sequence: TGTGCCAGCAGGGGACAGGGGGACACTGAAGCTTTCTTT. Its translation is CASRGQGDTEAFF.

J is TRBJ2-5 and V is TRBV4-1; 8 bases agree with TRBD2. Germline loops: CDR1 MGHRA, CDR2 YSYEKL. CDR3 length: 16 amino acids. V was pared by 3 bases and J by 5 bases, with 11 bases of the junction left unmatched. The CDR3 DNA sequence: TGCGCCAGCAGCCAGATAGCGGGGCCCACTCGGGAGACCCAGTACTTC. It is translated as CASSQIAGPTRETQYF.

The J gene is TRBJ2-5, the V gene TRBV5-4, with D unclear. Deletions cut 2 bases from V and 2 bases from J, with 10 bases between. CDR3 size: 14 residues. Germline loops: CDR1 SGHNT, CDR2 YYREEE (reference sequence). In DNA, the CDR3 is TGTGCCAGCAGCTTTGGAACATATCAAGAGACCCAGTACTTC. It is translated as CASSFGTYQETQYF.

This clone was recorded a few times. Other nucleotide sequences in the sample specify the same CDR3. The chain recombines TRBV5-1 with TRBJ1-3; unclear D gene. Germline V gene lookup returns CDR1 SGHRS and CDR2 YFSETQ. CDR3 length: 14 residues. Trimming left V 0 bases short and J 3 bases short, with 7 bases between. CDR3 in DNA: TGCGCCAGCAGCTTGGGTGGAGGTGGAAACACCATATATTTT. Translation gives CASSLGGGGNTIYF.

The J gene is TRBJ2-7, the V gene TRBV6-1, with D perhaps given as TRBD1 or TRBD2 (5 bases each). The ends were cut back, 3 bases at V and 6 bases at J, with 21 bases in the middle. CDR1 and CDR2 (germline): MNHNS, SASEGT. The CDR3 length is 16 residues. This CDR3 reads CASSDFSGTYPFEQYF. The DNA of the CDR3 is TGTGCCAGCAGTGACTTTTCCGGGACGTACCCGTTCGAGCAGTACTTC.

This clone was counted a few times. Within the sample, other DNA sequences also encode this same CDR3. The V call is TRBV18, the J call TRBJ1-4; D is unclear. V lost 3 bases and J 6 bases, leaving 5 bases between the germline ends. The CDR3 is 12 amino acids. Germline V gene data show CDR1 as KGHSH and CDR2 as LQKENI. Written as DNA, the CDR3 is TGTGCCAGCTCACCGGACGATGAAAAACTGTTTTTT. This sequence encodes CASSPDDEKLFF.

The CDR3 DNA sequence: TGCGCCAGCAGCAACAGGGGGGATATACAAGAGACCCAGTACTTC. Encoded protein: CASSNRGDIQETQYF. The chain employs TRBV5-1 and TRBJ2-5, with TRBD1 identical over 8 bases. Losses at the gene ends were 4 bases for V and 2 bases for J; bases not matched to a gene: 7. Looked up from germline, CDR1 is SGHRS and CDR2 is YFSETQ. This CDR3 contains 15 residues.

Comments on this clone: Other DNA sequences from this sample encode an identical CDR3 as well. V is TRBV6-1 and J is TRBJ1-6; 8 bases match TRBD1. Germline CDR1 MNHNS, CDR2 SASEGT. V was clipped by 5 bases and J by 7 bases; unmatched bases: 7. This CDR3 is 15 amino acids long. The CDR3 sequence: CASSSTGTGNSPLHF. CDR3 coding DNA: TGTGCCAGCAGTTCTACCGGGACAGGAAATTCACCCCTCCACTTT.

The rearrangement links TRBV6-1 to TRBJ2-2, with D unresolved. The CDR3 runs to 16 residues. V was pared by 2 bases and J by 6 bases, with 16 bases between. Germline V lookup: CDR1 MNHNS, CDR2 SASEGT. The CDR3 coding sequence is TGTGCCAGCAGTGAATTCCCCGCGAGAGACTCCGGGGAGCTGTTTTTT. The encoded protein is CASSEFPARDSGELFF.

The chain combines TRBV5-1 with TRBJ2-7; 12 nucleotides agree with TRBD2. The CDR3 extends over 16 amino acids. Germline V gives CDR1 SGHRS, CDR2 YFSETQ. V was pared by 0 bases and J by 1 base, with 2 bases of the junction left unmatched. The CDR3 here is CASSLDTSGGSYEQYF. Written as DNA, the CDR3 is TGCGCCAGCAGCTTGGATACTAGCGGGGGGTCCTACGAGCAGTACTTC. The full variable domain, in which reference TRBV5-1 and TRBJ2-7 provide the parts outside the CDR3, is KAGVTQTPRYLIKTRGQQVTLSCSPISGHRSVSWYQQTPGQGLQFLFEYFSETQRNKGNFPGRFSGRQFSNSRSEMNVSTLELGDSALYLCASSLDTSGGSYEQYFGPGTRLTVT.

This chain joins TRBV28 and TRBJ2-5, with TRBD1 as a possible D gene (5 bases). V lost 7 bases, J lost 1 base, and 10 bases lay in between. The length of the CDR3 is 13 residues. Germline CDR1 is MDHEN and CDR2 is SYDVKM. The CDR3 bases are TGTGCCAGCATTAGGACACTCCAAGAGACCCAGTACTTC. Translated, it gives CASIRTLQETQYF.

The rearrangement joins TRBV7-2 to TRBJ1-1; D call uncertain. The CDR3 sequence is 14 residues long. In germline, CDR1 is SGHTA, CDR2 FQGNSA. V shed 1 base and J shed 6 bases, with 12 bases lying between them. CDR3 amino acids: CASSLGWAGAEAFF. CDR3 nucleotides: TGTGCCAGCAGCTTAGGGTGGGCCGGTGCTGAAGCTTTCTTT.

The rearrangement uses TRBV28 and TRBJ2-7, with D uncertain. The CDR3 spans 13 residues. Looked up from germline, CDR1 is MDHEN and CDR2 is SYDVKM. The ends were cut back, 6 bases at V and 3 bases at J, with 12 bases in the middle. For the CDR3, the DNA is TGTGCCAGCAGAAATATGAATCTCTACGAGCAGTACTTC. Encoded protein: CASRNMNLYEQYF.

The rearrangement joins TRBV11-3 to TRBJ2-7, with D tentatively TRBD1 (5 bases). V was pared by 5 bases and J by 0 bases, with 11 bases between. The CDR3 loop spans 14 amino acids. Germline CDR1 is SGHNT and CDR2 is YENEEA. CDR3 amino acids: CASSKGANSYEQYF. The DNA for the CDR3 is TGTGCCAGCAGCAAAGGGGCCAACTCCTACGAGCAGTACTTC. The full variable domain, rest sourced from reference TRBV11-3 and TRBJ2-7, is EAGVVQSPRYKIIEKKQPVAFWCNPISGHNTLYWYLQNLGQGPELLIRYENEEAVDDSQLPKDRFSAERLKGVDSTLKIQPAELGDSAVYLCASSKGANSYEQYFGPGTRLTVT.

The chain combines TRBV4-2 with TRBJ2-1; D may be TRBD1 (6 bases). CDR3 length equals 15 residues. Trimming shortened V by 0 bases and J by 1 base, and 7 bases separated the two germline ends. The germline V gene has CDR1 LGHNA and CDR2 YNFKEQ. The CDR3 loop is CASSQEGASYNEQFF. The CDR3 coding sequence is TGTGCCAGCAGCCAAGAGGGGGCGTCCTACAATGAGCAGTTCTTC.

The rearrangement links TRBV6-5 to TRBJ1-1; tentatively, D is TRBD1 (6 bases). Trimming cost V 7 bases and J 6 bases, with 9 bases left between them. The CDR3 extends over 11 amino acids. CDR1 is MNHEY and CDR2 is SVGAGI in the germline V gene. CDR3 sequence reads: CASTKGAEAFF. The CDR3 nucleotides are TGTGCCAGCACAAAGGGGGCTGAAGCTTTCTTT.

This chain joins TRBV9 and TRBJ2-7; weak D call: TRBD2 (6 bases). Germline CDR1 SGDLS, CDR2 YYNGEE. Trimming removed 0 bases at V and 3 bases at J, with 10 bases between. CDR3 length: 14 amino acids. CDR3 coding DNA: TGTGCCAGCAGCGTAGCGGGAGTTGACTACGAGCAGTACTTC. Translated, it gives CASSVAGVDYEQYF.

V is TRBV4-3 and J is TRBJ2-3; D is unclear. Germline CDR1 LGHNA, CDR2 YSLEER. V lost 1 base and J lost 6, with 14 bases in between. The CDR3 consists of 15 residues. The CDR3 loop is CASSQGRLGRDTQYF. DNA for the CDR3: TGCGCCAGCAGCCAAGGACGATTAGGGCGGGATACGCAGTATTTT.

This sequence joins TRBV9 and TRBJ2-7; the D is unclear. V was clipped by 0 bases and J by 7 bases, with 11 bases between them. The germline V gene encodes CDR1 SGDLS and CDR2 YYNGEE. CDR3 length equals 13 residues. CDR3 coding DNA: TGTGCCAGCAGCGTAGCTACGTGGGGAGAGCAGTACTTC. It yields the protein CASSVATWGEQYF.